These 18 T cell receptor beta chains share one sample of origin, sequenced in a study of T cells in Graves' hyperthyroidism and ophthalmopathy. What was amplified from RNA transcripts were TCR beta CDR3 regions. HTBI primers were employed in a first-round RT-PCR of the TCR CDR3. A single record per CDR3 protein comes from TCRdb applying MiXCR to the multiplex PCR reads. Here the sample spans over 400,000 distinct CDR3 sequences, 22% being singletons. Sequenced input: blood. The receptors come from a woman aged 70-85 years with Graves' ophthalmopathy.

In its sample, this clonotype was seen many times. This CDR3 is CASSESGAGANVLTF. CDR3 nucleotides: TGTGCCAGCAGTGAATCAGGGGCTGGGGCCAACGTCCTGACTTTC. This chain links TRBV25-1 with TRBJ2-6, with D maybe TRBD1 (6 bases). Per the germline V gene, CDR1 is MGHDK and CDR2 is SYGVNS. The CDR3 runs to 15 residues. V shed 1 base and J shed 2 bases, with 6 bases lying between them.

Points on this clonotype: The germline gene is not matched at one end of the junction; a read error may be the cause. The chain joins TRBV6-1 to TRBJ2-7; the match to TRBD1 covers 7 bases. Germline V gene sequence: CDR1 MNHNS, CDR2 SASEGT. This CDR3 comprises 14 residues. CDR3 region: CTSSVSTGIYEQCF. The CDR3 DNA sequence: TGTACCAGCAGCGTTTCGACAGGGATCTACGAGCAGTGCTTC.

The chain has TRBV4-2 and TRBJ2-1; 7 bases match TRBD2. The CDR3 runs to 14 residues. V lost 4 bases to trimming and J lost 7 bases; unmatched junction nucleotides: 7. Germline lookup yields CDR1 LGHNA and CDR2 YNFKEQ. The CDR3 sequence: CASSPGGSGNEQFF. CDR3 DNA sequence: TGTGCCAGCAGCCCTGGGGGTAGCGGGAATGAGCAGTTCTTC.

The rearrangement joins TRBV5-1 to TRBJ1-1; D is unresolved. CDR3 size: 14 residues. CDR1 and CDR2 (germline): SGHRS, YFSETQ. Trimming stripped 3 bases from V and 1 base from J, with 10 bases between. The CDR3 DNA sequence: TGCGCCAGCAGCTGGGGAGTCGAGAACACTGAAGCTTTCTTT. Amino acids: CASSWGVENTEAFF. Together with reference TRBV5-1 and TRBJ1-1, the CDR3 gives the full variable domain: KAGVTQTPRYLIKTRGQQVTLSCSPISGHRSVSWYQQTPGQGLQFLFEYFSETQRNKGNFPGRFSGRQFSNSRSEMNVSTLELGDSALYLCASSWGVENTEAFFGQGTRLTVV.

V gene TRBV11-2 combines with J gene TRBJ2-4, with TRBD2 matching 7 bases. The CDR3 loop spans 16 amino acids. Germline lookup yields CDR1 SGHAT and CDR2 FQNNGV. V lost 4 bases to trimming and J lost 3 bases; unmatched junction nucleotides: 9. DNA for the CDR3: TGTGCCAGCAGCTCATTCGGGGGGACGGGCAAAAACATTCAGTACTTC. Protein sequence: CASSSFGGTGKNIQYF. Full variable domain (outside the CDR3, taken from reference TRBV11-2 and TRBJ2-4): EAGVAQSPRYKIIEKRQSVAFWCNPISGHATLYWYQQILGQGPKLLIQFQNNGVVDDSQLPKDRFSAERLKGVDSTLKIQPAKLEDSAVYLCASSSFGGTGKNIQYFGAGTRLSVL.

This clonotype was counted many times. V usage is TRBV6-1 and J usage is TRBJ1-5; no definite D call. Germline lookup yields CDR1 MNHNS and CDR2 SASEGT. The CDR3 is 13 amino acids. The germline V and J ends were trimmed by 6 bases and 7 bases, with 13 bases remaining between them. In nucleotides, the CDR3 is TGTGCCAGCAGCAGCCCTTCGGGACAGCCCCAGCATTTT. Translation gives CASSSPSGQPQHF.

The rearrangement joins TRBV7-2 to TRBJ2-2; a possible D gene is TRBD2 (5 bases). The germline gives CDR1 SGHTA, CDR2 FQGNSA. The CDR3 contains 15 residues. V was clipped by 1 base and J by 4 bases, with 10 bases between them. CDR3 protein: CASSLGRSTTGELFF. CDR3 nucleotides: TGTGCCAGCAGCTTAGGGAGGTCGACCACCGGGGAGCTGTTTTTT.

V usage is TRBV5-4 and J usage is TRBJ2-1, with D possibly TRBD2 on 5 matching bases. V gave up 0 bases and J gave up 7 bases, with 11 bases separating them. This CDR3 is built from 14 residues. Germline lookup yields CDR1 SGHNT and CDR2 YYREEE (reference sequence). DNA of the CDR3: TGTGCCAGCAGCTTGGGGAACGAGCGGAATGAGCAGTTCTTC. It yields the protein CASSLGNERNEQFF.

Of note for this clonotype: Compared with germline, one end of the junction differs, possibly owing to a read error. The chain is built from TRBV5-1 and TRBJ2-7; TRBD2 is a possible D gene (7 bases). This CDR3 spans 14 amino acids. Germline loops: CDR1 SGHRS, CDR2 YFSETQ. DNA of the CDR3: TGTGCCAGCAGCTTGGAGGGGGGGGACTACGAGCAGTACTTC. Its protein product is CASSLEGGDYEQYF.

This clonotype has at least ten counts. The rearrangement uses TRBV12-3 or TRBV12-4 and TRBJ2-7, with 9 bases fitting TRBD1. This CDR3 region has 15 residues. Trimming cost V 7 bases and J 1 base; bases outside gene matches: 8. The CDR3 here is CASKLRTGVSYEQYF. The CDR3 nucleotides are TGTGCCAGCAAATTAAGGACAGGGGTTTCCTACGAGCAGTACTTC.

In this sample, this clonotype turned up many times. The rearrangement links TRBV6-1 to TRBJ2-7, with 8 bases that match TRBD2. The CDR3 has 14 amino acids. Germline trimming cut 7 bases from V and 6 bases from J; bases unmatched to any gene: 11. Per the germline V gene, CDR1 is MNHNS and CDR2 is SASEGT. CDR3 protein: CASITGTSLTEQYF. CDR3 coding DNA: TGTGCCAGCATAACCGGGACTAGTCTAACCGAGCAGTACTTC.

In its sample, this clonotype was seen a few times. J is TRBJ1-6 and V is TRBV30; D uncertain. V was pared by 4 bases and J by 0 bases, with 4 bases between. Per germline, CDR1 GTSNPN and CDR2 SVGIG (reference sequence). The CDR3 is made up of 13 amino acids. Here the CDR3 reads CAWTSSYNSPLHF. CDR3 in DNA: TGTGCCTGGACCAGCTCCTATAATTCACCCCTCCACTTT. The full variable domain, in which reference TRBV30 and TRBJ1-6 provide the parts outside the CDR3, is SQTIHQWPATLVQPVGSPLSLECTVEGTSNPNLYWYRQAAGRGLQLLFYSVGIGQISSEVPQNLSASRPQDRQFILSSKKLLLSDSGFYLCAWTSSYNSPLHFGNGTRLTVT.

The V call is TRBV20-1, the J call TRBJ1-2, with 8 positions matching TRBD1. Germline CDR1 reads DFQATT; CDR2 reads SNEGSKA (reference sequence). Trimming removed 3 bases from V and 3 bases from J; junction bases left unmatched: 21. The CDR3 length is 19 residues. CDR3 in DNA: TGCAGTGCTAGTGGGATGGAGGATCAGGGGGCAGGCCCCCACTATGGCTACACCTTC. This gives the protein CSASGMEDQGAGPHYGYTF.

This clonotype was seen more than once but under ten times. Mismatch with germline at one junction end may stem from a read error. The rearrangement uses TRBV13 and TRBJ1-4, with D tentatively TRBD1 (6 bases). Germline values: CDR1 PRHDT, CDR2 FYEKMQ (reference sequence). The CDR3 is 17 amino acids. The CDR3 DNA reads TGCGCCAGCAGCTTGGTCGCAGGGGCCCATCCTAATGAAAAACTGTTTTTT. Protein: CASSLVAGAHPNEKLFF.

There are a few counts of this clonotype. The chain combines TRBV5-1 with TRBJ2-5; 7 bases match TRBD2. Germline V gene sequence: CDR1 SGHRS, CDR2 YFSETQ. The CDR3 totals 14 residues. V dropped 4 bases and J dropped 2; count of bases not matched to a gene: 5. In nucleotides, the CDR3 is TGCGCCAGCAGCAAAAAGCGGGGACAAGAGACCCAGTACTTC. This gives the protein CASSKKRGQETQYF.

This clonotype was seen more than once but under ten times. The chain employs TRBV6-6 and TRBJ2-7; the D call may be TRBD1 or TRBD2 (5 bases each). V dropped 2 bases and J dropped 0 bases, with 8 bases sitting between them. The CDR3 has 14 amino acids. Germline V gene sequence: CDR1 MNHNY, CDR2 SVGAGI (reference sequence). The CDR3 spells CASSYEGSSYEQYF. DNA for the CDR3: TGTGCCAGCAGTTACGAGGGGAGCTCCTACGAGCAGTACTTC.

The rearrangement joins TRBV5-1 to TRBJ1-1; no definite D call. The V gene lost 3 bases and the J gene lost 1 base, with 10 bases spanning the gap. Germline V CDR1 and CDR2: SGHRS, YFSETQ. CDR3 length: 14 residues. The CDR3 is CASSSLGENTEAFF. DNA for the CDR3: TGCGCCAGCAGCTCCCTTGGGGAGAACACTGAAGCTTTCTTT. The whole variable domain, remainder taken from reference TRBV5-1 and TRBJ1-1, is KAGVTQTPRYLIKTRGQQVTLSCSPISGHRSVSWYQQTPGQGLQFLFEYFSETQRNKGNFPGRFSGRQFSNSRSEMNVSTLELGDSALYLCASSSLGENTEAFFGQGTRLTVV.

This clonotype was seen repeatedly, ten times or more. The V gene is TRBV7-2, the J gene TRBJ2-7, with D possibly being TRBD2 (6 bases). Germline CDR1 is SGHTA and CDR2 is FQGNSA. Trimming took off 1 base at V and 6 bases at J, with 16 bases between the two ends. The CDR3 spans 15 residues. The CDR3 protein is CASSLDSGTRAEQYF. The CDR3 DNA sequence: TGTGCCAGCAGCTTAGATAGCGGCACGAGGGCCGAGCAGTACTTC.